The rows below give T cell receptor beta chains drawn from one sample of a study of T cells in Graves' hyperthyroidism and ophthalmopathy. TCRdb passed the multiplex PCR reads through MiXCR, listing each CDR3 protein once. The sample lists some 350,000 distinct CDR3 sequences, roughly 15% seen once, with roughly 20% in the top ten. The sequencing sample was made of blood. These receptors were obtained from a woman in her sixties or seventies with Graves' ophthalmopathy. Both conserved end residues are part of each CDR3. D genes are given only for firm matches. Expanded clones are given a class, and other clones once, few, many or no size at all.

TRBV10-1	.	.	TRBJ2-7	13	CASSREPSDEQYF	TGCGCCAGCAGTCGGGAGCCCTCCGACGAGCAGTACTTC
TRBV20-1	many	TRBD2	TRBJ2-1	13	CSARLAGANEQFF	TGCAGTGCTAGATTGGCGGGAGCCAATGAGCAGTTCTTC
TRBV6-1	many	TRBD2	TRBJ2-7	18	CASSETSGSRPEFYEQYF	TGTGCCAGCAGTGAGACTAGCGGGAGCCGCCCGGAGTTCTACGAGCAGTACTTC
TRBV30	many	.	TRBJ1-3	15	CACYGGSSSGNTIYF	TGTGCCTGCTACGGTGGGTCTTCCTCTGGAAACACCATATATTTT
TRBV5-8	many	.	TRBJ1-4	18	CASSLERGTPTTNEKLFF	TGTGCCAGCAGCTTGGAGAGGGGGACACCTACAACTAATGAAAAACTGTTTTTT
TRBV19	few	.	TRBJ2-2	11	CASSIPGELFF	TGTGCCAGTAGTATCCCCGGGGAGCTGTTTTTT
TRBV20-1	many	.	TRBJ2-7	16	CSARGWAKTRDYEQYF	TGCAGTGCTAGGGGATGGGCTAAAACTAGGGACTACGAGCAGTACTTC
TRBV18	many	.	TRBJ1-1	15	CASSSDRLGNTEAFF	TGTGCCAGCTCATCCGACAGGTTGGGGAACACTGAAGCTTTCTTT
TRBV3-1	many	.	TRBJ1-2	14	CASSQTAPSEGYTF	TGTGCCAGCAGCCAGACTGCTCCCTCGGAAGGCTACACCTTC
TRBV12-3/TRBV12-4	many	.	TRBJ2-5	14	CASSFAGTIETQYF	TGTGCCAGCAGTTTCGCCGGGACAATCGAGACCCAGTACTTC
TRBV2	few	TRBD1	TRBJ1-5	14	CASRGTGTGQPQHF	TGTGCCAGCAGAGGGACAGGGACCGGGCAGCCCCAGCATTTT
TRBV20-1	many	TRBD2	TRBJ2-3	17	CSARASGRGASTDTQYF	TGCAGTGCTAGAGCTAGCGGGAGAGGAGCTAGCACAGATACGCAGTATTTT
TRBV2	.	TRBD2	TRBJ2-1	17	CASSGTSGTPPAYEQFF	TGTGCCAGCAGTGGGACTAGCGGCACACCCCCCGCCTACGAGCAGTTCTTC
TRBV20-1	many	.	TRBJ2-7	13	CSARLNGIYEQYF	TGCAGTGCCCGACTCAATGGGATCTACGAGCAGTACTTC
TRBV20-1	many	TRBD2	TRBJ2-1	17	CSARDRAGIRSYNEQFF	TGCAGTGCTAGAGATCGAGCGGGAATTCGCTCCTACAATGAGCAGTTCTTC
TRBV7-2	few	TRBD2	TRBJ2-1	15	CASTWTSGLNNEQFF	TGTGCCAGCACCTGGACTAGCGGACTAAACAATGAGCAGTTCTTC
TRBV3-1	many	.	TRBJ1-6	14	CASSQADYNSPLHF	TGTGCCAGCAGCCAAGCAGACTATAATTCACCCCTCCACTTT
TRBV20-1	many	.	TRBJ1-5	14	CSAREASGNQPQHF	TGCAGTGCTAGAGAGGCGTCTGGAAATCAGCCCCAGCATTTT
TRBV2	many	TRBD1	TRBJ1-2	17	CASRGQGVTQDSYGYTF	TGTGCCAGCAGGGGACAGGGGGTCACCCAAGACTCCTATGGCTACACCTTC
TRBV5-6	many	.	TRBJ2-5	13	CASSLAAAGAQYF	TGTGCCAGCAGCTTGGCGGCAGCTGGGGCCCAGTACTTC
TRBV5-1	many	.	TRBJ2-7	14	CASPPGGTSYEQYF	TGCGCCAGCCCTCCTGGGGGCACGTCCTACGAGCAGTACTTC
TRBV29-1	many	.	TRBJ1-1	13	CSVMTGMVTEAFF	TGCAGCGTGATGACCGGGATGGTGACTGAAGCTTTCTTT
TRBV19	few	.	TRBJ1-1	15	CASSITDWANTEAFF	TGTGCCAGTAGTATAACGGATTGGGCCAACACTGAAGCTTTCTTT
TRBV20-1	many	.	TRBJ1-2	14	CSASTDGRAFGYTF	TGCAGTGCCAGTACTGACGGACGAGCCTTCGGCTACACCTTC
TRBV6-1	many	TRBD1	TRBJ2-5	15	CASRPPGTAQETQYF	TGTGCCAGCAGACCCCCCGGGACAGCGCAAGAGACCCAGTACTTC
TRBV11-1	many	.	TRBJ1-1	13	CASSLGERTEAFF	TGTGCCAGCAGCTTAGGGGAGCGGACTGAAGCTTTCTTT
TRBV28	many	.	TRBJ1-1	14	CASKSPGLNTEAFF	TGTGCCAGCAAATCACCAGGGTTGAACACTGAAGCTTTCTTT
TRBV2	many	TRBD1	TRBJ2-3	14	CASRRGLSTDTQYF	TGTGCCAGCAGGAGGGGGCTTAGCACAGATACGCAGTATTTT
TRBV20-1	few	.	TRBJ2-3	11	CRADLADTQYF	TGCAGGGCCGACTTAGCAGATACGCAGTATTTT
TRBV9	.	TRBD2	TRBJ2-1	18	CASSVVAGGPDSYNEQFF	TGTGCCAGCAGCGTAGTAGCGGGAGGGCCGGATAGCTACAATGAGCAGTTCTTC
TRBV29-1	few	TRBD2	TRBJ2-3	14	CSVGLAGGPSTQYF	TGCAGCGTCGGACTAGCGGGAGGGCCTTCTACGCAGTATTTT
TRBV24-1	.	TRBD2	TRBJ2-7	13	CATGGLAGGEQYF	TGTGCCACCGGTGGACTAGCGGGAGGTGAGCAGTACTTC
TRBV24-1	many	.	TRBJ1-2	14	CATSDLKTGYGYTF	TGTGCCACCAGTGATTTGAAGACAGGCTATGGCTACACCTTC
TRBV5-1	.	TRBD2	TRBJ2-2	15	CASSPNPGGAGELFF	TGCGCCAGCAGCCCAAACCCTGGGGGGGCCGGGGAGCTGTTTTTT
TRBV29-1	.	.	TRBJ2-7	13	CSVGAPHSYEQYF	TGCAGCGTTGGGGCACCTCACTCCTACGAGCAGTACTTC
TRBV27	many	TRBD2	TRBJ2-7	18	CASSPMTSGRHSSYEQYF	TGTGCCAGCAGTCCGATGACTAGCGGGAGGCATAGCTCCTACGAGCAGTACTTC
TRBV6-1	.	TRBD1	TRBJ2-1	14	CASSGDRDYNEQFF	TGTGCCAGCAGTGGGGACAGAGACTACAATGAGCAGTTCTTC
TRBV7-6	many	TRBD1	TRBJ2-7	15	CASSLAVQGFHEQYF	TGTGCCAGCAGCTTAGCGGTACAGGGGTTCCACGAGCAGTACTTC
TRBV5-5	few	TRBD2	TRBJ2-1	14	CASSQRSGRDEQFF	TGTGCCAGCAGCCAGCGTAGCGGGAGAGATGAGCAGTTCTTC
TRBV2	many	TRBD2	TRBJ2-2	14	CASNGGRGTGELFF	TGTGCCAGCAACGGCGGGAGGGGCACCGGGGAGCTGTTTTTT
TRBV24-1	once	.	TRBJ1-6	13	CATSRDPNSPLHF	TGTGCCACTTCCCGGGACCCTAATTCACCCCTCCACTTT
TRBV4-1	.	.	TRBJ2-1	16	CASSQDRAGLYNEQFF	TGCGCCAGCAGCCAAGATAGGGCAGGGCTATACAATGAGCAGTTCTTC
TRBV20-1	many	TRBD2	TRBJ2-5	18	CSARTGTSGRAYQETQYF	TGCAGTGCTAGAACCGGGACTAGCGGGAGGGCTTATCAAGAGACCCAGTACTTC
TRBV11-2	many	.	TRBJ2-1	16	CASSSRIDRPGGGQFF	TGTGCCAGCAGCTCCCGGATCGACAGGCCGGGTGGGGGGCAGTTCTTC
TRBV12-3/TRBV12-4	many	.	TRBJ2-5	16	CASSSTWDWDQETQYF	TGTGCCAGCAGTTCCACTTGGGACTGGGACCAAGAGACCCAGTACTTC
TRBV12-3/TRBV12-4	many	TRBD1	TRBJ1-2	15	CASRLDRGQIDGYTF	TGTGCCAGCAGGCTGGACAGGGGACAAATTGACGGCTACACCTTC
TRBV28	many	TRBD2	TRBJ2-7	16	CASSFHLAELSYEQYF	TGTGCCAGCAGTTTTCACCTAGCGGAACTCTCCTACGAGCAGTACTTC
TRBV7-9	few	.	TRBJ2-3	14	CASIDPRGADTQYF	TGTGCCAGCATCGACCCGAGGGGGGCAGATACGCAGTATTTT
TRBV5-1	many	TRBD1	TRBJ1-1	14	CASSLDRANTEAFF	TGTGCCAGCAGCTTAGACAGGGCGAACACTGAAGCTTTCTTT
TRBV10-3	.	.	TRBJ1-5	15	CAIGRRGGDNQPQHF	TGTGCCATCGGCCGGAGGGGGGGGGACAATCAGCCCCAGCATTTT
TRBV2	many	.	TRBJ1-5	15	CASSWAPGGNQPQHF	TGTGCCAGCAGTTGGGCCCCGGGAGGGAATCAGCCCCAGCATTTT
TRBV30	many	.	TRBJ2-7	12	CAWRTVSYEQYF	TGTGCCTGGAGAACAGTCTCCTACGAGCAGTACTTC
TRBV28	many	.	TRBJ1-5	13	CASSSGLHQPQHF	TGTGCCAGCAGTTCAGGCCTCCATCAGCCCCAGCATTTT
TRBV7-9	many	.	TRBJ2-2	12	CASSQGGEELFF	TGTGCCAGCAGCCAAGGTGGAGAGGAGCTGTTTTTT